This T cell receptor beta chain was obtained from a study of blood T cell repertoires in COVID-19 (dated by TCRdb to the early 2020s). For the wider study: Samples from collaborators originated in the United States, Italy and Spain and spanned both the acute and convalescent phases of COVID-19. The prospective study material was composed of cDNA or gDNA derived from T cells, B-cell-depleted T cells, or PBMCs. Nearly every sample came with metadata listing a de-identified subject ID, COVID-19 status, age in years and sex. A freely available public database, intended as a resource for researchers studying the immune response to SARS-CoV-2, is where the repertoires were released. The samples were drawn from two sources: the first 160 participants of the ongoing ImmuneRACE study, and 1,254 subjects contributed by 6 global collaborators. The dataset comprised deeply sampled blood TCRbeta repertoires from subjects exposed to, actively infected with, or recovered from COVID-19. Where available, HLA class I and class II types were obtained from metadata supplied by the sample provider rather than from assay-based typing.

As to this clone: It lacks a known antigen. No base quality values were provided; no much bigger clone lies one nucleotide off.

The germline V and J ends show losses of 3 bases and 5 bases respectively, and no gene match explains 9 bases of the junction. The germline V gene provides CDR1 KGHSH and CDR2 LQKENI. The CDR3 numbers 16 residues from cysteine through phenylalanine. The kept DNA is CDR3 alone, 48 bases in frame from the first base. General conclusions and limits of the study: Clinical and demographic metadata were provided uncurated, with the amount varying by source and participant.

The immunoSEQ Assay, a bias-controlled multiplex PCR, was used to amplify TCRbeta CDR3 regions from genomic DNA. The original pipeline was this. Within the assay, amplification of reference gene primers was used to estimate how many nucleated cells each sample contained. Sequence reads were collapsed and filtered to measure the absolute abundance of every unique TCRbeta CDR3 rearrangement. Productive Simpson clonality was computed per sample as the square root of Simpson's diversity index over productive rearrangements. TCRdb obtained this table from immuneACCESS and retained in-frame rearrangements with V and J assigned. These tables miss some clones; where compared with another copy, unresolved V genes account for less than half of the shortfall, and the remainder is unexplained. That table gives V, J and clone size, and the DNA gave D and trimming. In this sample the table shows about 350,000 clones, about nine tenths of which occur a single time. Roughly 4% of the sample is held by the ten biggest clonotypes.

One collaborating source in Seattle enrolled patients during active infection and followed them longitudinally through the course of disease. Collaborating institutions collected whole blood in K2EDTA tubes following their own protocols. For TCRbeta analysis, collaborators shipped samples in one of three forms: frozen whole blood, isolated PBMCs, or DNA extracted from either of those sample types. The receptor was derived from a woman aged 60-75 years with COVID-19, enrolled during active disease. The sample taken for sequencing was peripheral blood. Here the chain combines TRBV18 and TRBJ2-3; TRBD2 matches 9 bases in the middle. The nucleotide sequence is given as TGTGCCAGCTCACCGGCGATAGCGGGGGATGGAGATACGCAGTATTTT. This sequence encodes CASSPAIAGDGDTQYF.